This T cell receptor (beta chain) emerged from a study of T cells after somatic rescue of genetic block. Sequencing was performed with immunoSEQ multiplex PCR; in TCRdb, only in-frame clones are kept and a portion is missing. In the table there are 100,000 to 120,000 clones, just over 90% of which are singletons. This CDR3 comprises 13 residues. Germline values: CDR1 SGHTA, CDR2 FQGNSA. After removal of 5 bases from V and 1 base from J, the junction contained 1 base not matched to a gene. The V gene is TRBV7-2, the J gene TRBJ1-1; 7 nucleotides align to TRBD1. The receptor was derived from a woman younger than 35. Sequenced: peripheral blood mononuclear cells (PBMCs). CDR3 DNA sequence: TGTGCCAGCAGCAGACAGGGGAACACTGAAGCTTTCTTT. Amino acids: CASSRQGNTEAFF.